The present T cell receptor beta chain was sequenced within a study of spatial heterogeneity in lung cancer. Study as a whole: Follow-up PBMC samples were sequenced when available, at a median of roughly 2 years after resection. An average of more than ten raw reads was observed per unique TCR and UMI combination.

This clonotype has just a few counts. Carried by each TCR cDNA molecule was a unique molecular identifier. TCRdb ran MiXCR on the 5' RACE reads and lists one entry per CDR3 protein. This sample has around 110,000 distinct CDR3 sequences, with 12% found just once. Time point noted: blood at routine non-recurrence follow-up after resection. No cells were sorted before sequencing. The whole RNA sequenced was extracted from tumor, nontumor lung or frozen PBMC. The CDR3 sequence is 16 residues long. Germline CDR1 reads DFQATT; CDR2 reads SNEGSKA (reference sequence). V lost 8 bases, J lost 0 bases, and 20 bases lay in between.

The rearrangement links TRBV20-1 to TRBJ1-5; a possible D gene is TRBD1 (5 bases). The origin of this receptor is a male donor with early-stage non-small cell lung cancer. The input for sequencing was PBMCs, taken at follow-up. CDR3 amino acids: CSSAANPGVSNQPQHF. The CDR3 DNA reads TGCAGTTCAGCAGCGAACCCGGGGGTTAGCAATCAGCCCCAGCATTTT.